This T cell receptor (beta chain) was obtained from a study of monozygotic twins with inflammatory bowel disease. Study-wide results and caveats: Healthy co-twins showed greater TCRbeta diversity (inverse Simpson) than IBD patients. Relative to healthy twins, IBD patients had fewer clonotypes in common with others, a gap that was especially apparent with disease activity. Twins classed as concordant or discordant showed no difference in repertoire similarity, possibly from limited power.

TCRdb re-called the 5' RACE reads and gives one entry per CDR3 protein, without DNA. The clone table shows fewer than 550,000 distinct CDR3 sequences, with the ten largest holding 2.4%. On this clonotype itself: The target antigen is unknown.

The sample taken for sequencing was blood. The TCR was taken from a human donor with ulcerative colitis or Crohn's disease, or a healthy co-twin of an affected twin (not recorded which).

The CDR3 reads CASSPERQANEKLFF. The rearrangement joins TRBV5-6 to TRBJ1-4. The CDR3 covers 15 residues. Germline V gene data show CDR1 as SGHDT and CDR2 as YYEEEE.